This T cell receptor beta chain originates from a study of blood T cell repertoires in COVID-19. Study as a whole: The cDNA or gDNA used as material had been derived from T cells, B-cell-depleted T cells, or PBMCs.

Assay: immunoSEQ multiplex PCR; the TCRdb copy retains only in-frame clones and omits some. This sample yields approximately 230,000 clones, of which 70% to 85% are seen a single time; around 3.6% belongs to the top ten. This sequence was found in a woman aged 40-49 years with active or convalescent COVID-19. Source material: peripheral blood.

CDR3 DNA sequence: TGCGCCAGCAGTTTCGACAGGGCGGGGGAGACCCAGTACTTC. It encodes CASSFDRAGETQYF. V and J are TRBV10-2 and TRBJ2-5, with D possibly being TRBD1 (7 bases). This CDR3 spans 14 amino acids. Germline CDR1 and CDR2: WSHSY and SAAADI. The V end lost 5 bases, the J end lost 5 bases, and 15 bases lay between the germline ends.